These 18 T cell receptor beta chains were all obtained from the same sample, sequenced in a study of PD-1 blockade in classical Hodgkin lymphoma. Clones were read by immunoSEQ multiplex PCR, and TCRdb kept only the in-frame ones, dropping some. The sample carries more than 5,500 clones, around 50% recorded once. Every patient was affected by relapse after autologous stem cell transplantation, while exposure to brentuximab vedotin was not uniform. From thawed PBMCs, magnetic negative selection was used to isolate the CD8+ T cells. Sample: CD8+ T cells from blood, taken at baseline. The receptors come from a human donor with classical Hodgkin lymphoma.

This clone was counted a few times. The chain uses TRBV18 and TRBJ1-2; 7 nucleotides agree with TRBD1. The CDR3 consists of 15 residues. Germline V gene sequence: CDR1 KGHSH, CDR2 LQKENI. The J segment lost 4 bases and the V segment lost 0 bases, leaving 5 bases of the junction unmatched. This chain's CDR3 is CASSPPRGRVYGYTF. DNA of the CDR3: TGTGCCAGCTCACCACCGAGGGGGCGCGTCTATGGCTACACCTTC.

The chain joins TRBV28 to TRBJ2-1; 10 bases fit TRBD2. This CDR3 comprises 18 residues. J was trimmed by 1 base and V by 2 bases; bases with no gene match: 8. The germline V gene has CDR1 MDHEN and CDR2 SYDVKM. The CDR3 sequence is CASSLRSSGSWSYNEQFF. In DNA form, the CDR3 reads TGTGCCAGCAGTTTAAGGTCTAGCGGGAGTTGGTCCTACAATGAGCAGTTCTTC.

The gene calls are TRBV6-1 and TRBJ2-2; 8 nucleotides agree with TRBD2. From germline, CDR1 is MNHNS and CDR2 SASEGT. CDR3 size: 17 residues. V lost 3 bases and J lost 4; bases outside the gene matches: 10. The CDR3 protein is CASSDGLAGGRTGELFF. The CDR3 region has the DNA TGTGCCAGCAGTGACGGACTAGCCGGAGGACGCACCGGGGAGCTGTTTTTT.

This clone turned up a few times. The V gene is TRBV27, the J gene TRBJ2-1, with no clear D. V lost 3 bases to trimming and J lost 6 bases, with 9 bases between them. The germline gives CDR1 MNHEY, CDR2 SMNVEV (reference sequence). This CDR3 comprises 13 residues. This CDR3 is CASSFNRPNEQFF. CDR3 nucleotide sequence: TGTGCCAGCAGTTTTAATCGGCCCAATGAGCAGTTCTTC.

The CDR3 sequence: CASSPKGLAGGDTQYF. CDR3 DNA: TGCGCCAGCAGCCCAAAGGGACTAGCGGGAGGTGATACGCAGTATTTT. The V call is TRBV4-1, the J call TRBJ2-3; 15 bases are shared with TRBD2. V shed 4 bases, J shed 6 bases, and the junction held 5 bases outside the gene matches. The CDR3 extends over 16 amino acids. CDR1 is MGHRA, CDR2 YSYEKL, per germline.

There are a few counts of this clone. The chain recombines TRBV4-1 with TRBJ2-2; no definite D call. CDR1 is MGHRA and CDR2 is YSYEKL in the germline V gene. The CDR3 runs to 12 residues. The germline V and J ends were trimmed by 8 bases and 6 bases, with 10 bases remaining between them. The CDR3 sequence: CASESKAGELFF. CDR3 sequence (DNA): TGCGCCAGCGAAAGTAAGGCCGGGGAGCTGTTTTTT.

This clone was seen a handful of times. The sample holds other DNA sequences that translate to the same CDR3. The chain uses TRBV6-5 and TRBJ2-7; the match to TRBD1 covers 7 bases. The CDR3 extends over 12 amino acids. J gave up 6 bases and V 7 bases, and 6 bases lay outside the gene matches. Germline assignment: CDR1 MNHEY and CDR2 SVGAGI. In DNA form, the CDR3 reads TGTGCCAGCAAGAGACAGGGTACCGAGCAGTACTTC. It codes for CASKRQGTEQYF.

The CDR3 loop reads CASRTSGSSSNEQFF. In nucleotides, the CDR3 is TGCGCCAGCCGCACTAGCGGGAGTTCGTCCAATGAGCAGTTCTTC. The J gene is TRBJ2-1, the V gene TRBV10-2; 11 positions match TRBD2. The CDR3 is made up of 15 amino acids. CDR1 is WSHSY, CDR2 SAAADI, per germline. V lost 8 bases, J lost 6 bases, and 9 bases stayed unmatched.

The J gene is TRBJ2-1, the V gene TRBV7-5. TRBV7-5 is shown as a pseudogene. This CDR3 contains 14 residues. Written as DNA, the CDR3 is TGTGCCAGCAGCTTGGATGGGACCAACAATGAGCAGTTCTTC. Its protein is CASSLDGTNNEQFF.

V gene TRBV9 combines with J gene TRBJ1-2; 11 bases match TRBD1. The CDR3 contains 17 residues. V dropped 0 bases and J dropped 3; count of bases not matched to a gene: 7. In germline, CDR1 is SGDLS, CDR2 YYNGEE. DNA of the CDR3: TGTGCCAGCAGCGTAGGAAGGGGACAGGGGGGTCACTATGGCTACACCTTC. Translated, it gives CASSVGRGQGGHYGYTF.

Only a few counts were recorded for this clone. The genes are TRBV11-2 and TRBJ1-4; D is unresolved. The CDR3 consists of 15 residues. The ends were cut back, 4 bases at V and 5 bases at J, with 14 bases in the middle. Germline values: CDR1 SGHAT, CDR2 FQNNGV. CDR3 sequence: CASSSPDGSNEKLFF. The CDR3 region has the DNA TGTGCCAGCAGCTCCCCGGACGGCTCCAATGAAAAACTGTTTTTT.

As DNA, the CDR3 is TGTGCCAGCAAGGGGGGCGGGAGGACGGGCTCCTACAATGAGCAGTTCTTC. Translated: CASKGGGRTGSYNEQFF. This rearrangement joins TRBV7-9 to TRBJ2-1, with 8 positions matching TRBD2. CDR3 size: 17 residues. Trimming at V came to 7 bases and at J to 0 bases, leaving 11 bases not matched to a gene. The germline V gene encodes CDR1 SEHNR and CDR2 FQNEAQ (reference sequence).

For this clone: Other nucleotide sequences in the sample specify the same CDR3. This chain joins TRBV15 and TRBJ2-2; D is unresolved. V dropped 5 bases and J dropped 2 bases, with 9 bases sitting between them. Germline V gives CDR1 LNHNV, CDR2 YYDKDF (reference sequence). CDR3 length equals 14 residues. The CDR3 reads CATSRTDNTGELFF. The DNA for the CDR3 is TGTGCCACCAGCCGCACCGATAACACCGGGGAGCTGTTTTTT.

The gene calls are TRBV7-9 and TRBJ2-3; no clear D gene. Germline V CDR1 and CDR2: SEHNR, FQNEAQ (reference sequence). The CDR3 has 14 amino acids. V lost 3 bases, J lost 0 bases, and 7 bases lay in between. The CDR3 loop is CASSFLSSTDTQYF. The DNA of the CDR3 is TGTGCCAGCAGCTTCCTATCTAGCACAGATACGCAGTATTTT. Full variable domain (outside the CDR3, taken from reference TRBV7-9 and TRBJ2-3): DTGVSQNPRHKITKRGQNVTFRCDPISEHNRLYWYRQTLGQGPEFLTYFQNEAQLEKSRLLSDRFSAERPKGSFSTLEIQRTEQGDSAMYLCASSFLSSTDTQYFGPGTRLTVL.

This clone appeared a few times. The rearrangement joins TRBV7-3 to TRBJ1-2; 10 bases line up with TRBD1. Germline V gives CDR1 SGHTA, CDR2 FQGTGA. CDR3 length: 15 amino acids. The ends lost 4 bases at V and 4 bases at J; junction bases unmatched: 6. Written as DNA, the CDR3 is TGTGCCAGCAGCTCAAGCGGGACAGGGGCCTATGGCTACACCTTC. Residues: CASSSSGTGAYGYTF.

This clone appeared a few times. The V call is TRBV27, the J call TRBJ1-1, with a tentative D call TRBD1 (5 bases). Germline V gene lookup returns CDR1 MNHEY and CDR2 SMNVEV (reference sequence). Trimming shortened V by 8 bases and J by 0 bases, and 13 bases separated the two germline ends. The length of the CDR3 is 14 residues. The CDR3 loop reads CASRERGLNTEAFF. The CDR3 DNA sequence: TGTGCCAGCCGGGAGCGGGGACTGAACACTGAAGCTTTCTTT.

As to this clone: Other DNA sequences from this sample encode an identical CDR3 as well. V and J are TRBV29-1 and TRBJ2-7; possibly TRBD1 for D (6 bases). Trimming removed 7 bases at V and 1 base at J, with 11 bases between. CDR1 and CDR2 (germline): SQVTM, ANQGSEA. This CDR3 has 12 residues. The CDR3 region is CSAIQGSYEQYF. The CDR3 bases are TGCAGCGCAATACAGGGTTCCTACGAGCAGTACTTC.

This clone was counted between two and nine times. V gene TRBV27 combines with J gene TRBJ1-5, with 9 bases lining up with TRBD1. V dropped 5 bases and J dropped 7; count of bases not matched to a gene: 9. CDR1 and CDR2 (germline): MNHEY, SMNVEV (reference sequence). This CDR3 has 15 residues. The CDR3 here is CASSPDTGGRQPQHF. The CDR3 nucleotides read TGTGCCAGCAGTCCGGACACAGGGGGCCGCCAGCCCCAGCATTTT.